The 29 T cell receptor beta chains below were found in one sample sequenced in a study of cytomegalovirus exposure and HLA in healthy donors. Use of 60 Vbeta and 13 Jbeta primers characterized the PCR. Generated by immunoSEQ multiplex PCR, the TCRdb table keeps only in-frame clones and is missing some. The sample holds about 130,000 clones, around 78% seen once. The sample consisted of PBMCs. Receptors were obtained from a woman between 45 and 65 years old in good health and CMV-seronegative.

This chain connects TRBV4-3 to TRBJ2-3; D might be TRBD1 (6 bases). The CDR3 extends over 15 amino acids. Trimming took off 0 bases at V and 0 bases at J, with 7 bases between the two ends. Germline CDR1 and CDR2: LGHNA and YSLEER. CDR3 residues: CASSQEGASTDTQYF. In DNA, the CDR3 is TGCGCCAGCAGCCAAGAGGGGGCGAGCACAGATACGCAGTATTTT.

CDR3 in DNA: TGTGCCAGCAGCCCCGGACTAGCGGGAGTTGAGCAGTTCTTC. This sequence encodes CASSPGLAGVEQFF. The J gene is TRBJ2-1, the V gene TRBV7-8; 13 bases match TRBD2. This CDR3 spans 14 amino acids. Trimming removed 5 bases from V and 9 bases from J; junction bases left unmatched: 4. Per the germline V gene, CDR1 is SGHVS and CDR2 is FQNEAQ.

Only one count was recorded for this clone. V usage is TRBV7-6 and J usage is TRBJ2-7, with 7 bases aligning to TRBD2. The CDR3 sequence is 14 residues long. Germline V CDR1 and CDR2: SGHVS, FNYEAQ. The junction had 9 bases not matched to a gene; V was cut back by 7 bases and J by 3 bases. The CDR3 coding sequence is TGTGCCAGCACCCCCCGGGGCGGGAGCTACGAGCAGTACTTC. It translates to CASTPRGGSYEQYF.

This clone was recorded a few times. Other DNA sequences of this sample code for an identical CDR3. J is TRBJ1-5 and V is TRBV6-5, with a weak D call TRBD1 (5 bases). The CDR3 sequence is 15 residues long. CDR1 and CDR2 (germline): MNHEY, SVGAGI. Trimming removed 0 bases at V and 9 bases at J, with 15 bases between. Written as DNA, the CDR3 is TGTGCCAGCAGTTACTCGGCGGGGGGTAAAGGGCCCCAGCATTTT. Amino acid sequence: CASSYSAGGKGPQHF.

On this clone: The junction and the germline gene differ at one end; a read error may be behind it. This rearrangement joins TRBV7-3 to TRBJ1-5, with D possibly TRBD1 on 5 matching bases. Germline V gene lookup returns CDR1 SGHTA and CDR2 FQGTGA. The CDR3 has 14 residues. The CDR3 bases are TGTGCCAGCAGCCAAACAGGTATCAATCAGCCCCAGAATTTT. Translating gives CASSQTGINQPQNF.

This clone showed up just a few times. V gene TRBV10-3 combines with J gene TRBJ2-5, with TRBD2 matching over 11 bases. CDR3 size: 16 residues. Trimming took 0 bases from V and 3 from J; bases not matched to a gene: 3. Germline V gene lookup returns CDR1 ENHRY and CDR2 SYGVKD. The CDR3: CAISESGGLAEETQYF. The DNA for the CDR3 is TGTGCCATCAGTGAGTCCGGGGGACTAGCGGAAGAGACCCAGTACTTC.

This chain connects TRBV6-1 to TRBJ1-5, with 7 bases fitting TRBD1. V was clipped by 2 bases and J by 4 bases; unmatched bases: 11. The CDR3 totals 17 residues. CDR1 is MNHNS and CDR2 is SASEGT in the germline V gene. CDR3 amino acids: CASSESGQVLSNQPQHF. The DNA of the CDR3 is TGTGCCAGCAGTGAATCCGGACAGGTTTTAAGTAATCAGCCCCAGCATTTT.

This clone has just a few counts. The identical CDR3 is also encoded by other nucleotide sequences in the sample. This chain joins TRBV4-2 and TRBJ1-1; D gene uncertain. This CDR3 has 13 residues. V was pared by 0 bases and J by 5 bases, with 7 bases between. Germline V gene sequence: CDR1 LGHNA, CDR2 YNFKEQ. The CDR3 here is CASSQDGGTEAFF. The CDR3 bases are TGTGCCAGCAGCCAAGATGGCGGAACTGAAGCTTTCTTT.

This clone has just a few counts. V gene TRBV10-1 combines with J gene TRBJ1-2; maybe TRBD1 (6 bases). Germline lookup yields CDR1 WNHNN and CDR2 SYGVQD (reference sequence). V lost 8 bases and J lost 5, with 9 bases in between. The CDR3 runs 11 residues. The CDR3 here is CASGGYYGYTF. The CDR3 DNA reads TGCGCCAGCGGGGGCTATTATGGCTACACCTTC.

The chain combines TRBV6-4 with TRBJ2-6; D gene unclear. The germline V and J ends were trimmed by 5 bases and 1 base, with 15 bases remaining between them. CDR3 length: 17 amino acids. Germline CDR1 MRHNA, CDR2 SNTAGT. CDR3 sequence reads: CASSPQRIGSGANVLTF. The CDR3 region has the DNA TGTGCCAGCAGTCCCCAACGGATCGGGTCTGGGGCCAACGTCCTGACTTTC.

In nucleotides, the CDR3 is TGTGCCTGGAGCCTAACCCGAAGAACTTCCAACTATGGCTACACCTTC. This encodes CAWSLTRRTSNYGYTF. The V gene is TRBV30, the J gene TRBJ1-2, with no clear D. Germline values: CDR1 GTSNPN, CDR2 SVGIG (reference sequence). Trimming shortened V by 3 bases and J by 2 bases, and 19 bases separated the two germline ends. The CDR3 is made up of 16 amino acids.

This rearrangement joins TRBV7-3 to TRBJ2-1; TRBD2 aligns across 10 bases. CDR1 and CDR2 (germline): SGHTA, FQGTGA. Trimming cost V 5 bases and J 7 bases; bases outside gene matches: 8. This CDR3 comprises 15 residues. The CDR3 DNA reads TGTGCCAGCAGCCCCACTAGCGGGATGCGGAATGAGCAGTTCTTC. Translated: CASSPTSGMRNEQFF.

This rearrangement joins TRBV19 to TRBJ1-1; 9 bases are shared with TRBD1. CDR1 LNHDA and CDR2 SQIVND come from the germline V gene (reference sequence). The CDR3 extends over 14 amino acids. V shed 5 bases and J 5 bases; nucleotides not matched to a gene: 6. In nucleotides, the CDR3 is TGTGCCAGTAGTCCGACAGGGGGGGGAACTGAAGCTTTCTTT. Translating gives CASSPTGGGTEAFF.

The J gene is TRBJ1-5, the V gene TRBV18; no reliable D call. Germline V gene sequence: CDR1 KGHSH, CDR2 LQKENI. The CDR3 sequence is 17 residues long. V shed 0 bases and J shed 3 bases, with 15 bases lying between them. CDR3 region: CASSPPLLVGVNQPQHF. The CDR3 DNA is TGTGCCAGCTCACCACCGTTATTAGTCGGGGTCAATCAGCCCCAGCATTTT.

The chain carries TRBV4-3 and TRBJ2-6, with D uncertain. CDR1 is LGHNA, CDR2 YSLEER, per germline. CDR3 length: 15 residues. Trimming took off 0 bases at V and 2 bases at J, with 5 bases between the two ends. The CDR3 here is CASSQERAGANVLTF. The DNA of the CDR3 is TGCGCCAGCAGCCAAGAAAGAGCTGGGGCCAACGTCCTGACTTTC.

This clone was seen a few times. The chain has TRBV15 and TRBJ2-7; possibly TRBD2 for D (5 bases). CDR3 size: 12 residues. Germline V lookup: CDR1 LNHNV, CDR2 YYDKDF (reference sequence). With 5 bases removed from V and 3 bases from J, the gap between germline ends came to 8 bases. This chain's CDR3 is CATSELGYEQYV. CDR3 DNA: TGTGCCACCAGCGAACTAGGCTACGAGCAGTACGTC.

The chain combines TRBV27 with TRBJ2-3; weak D call: TRBD2 (6 bases). From germline, CDR1 is MNHEY and CDR2 SMNVEV (reference sequence). Trimming stripped 6 bases from V and 1 base from J, with 8 bases between. The CDR3 has 13 residues. For the CDR3, the DNA is TGTGCCAGCAGAGGAGGGGGCACAGATACGCAGTATTTT. Its protein is CASRGGGTDTQYF.

The rearrangement uses TRBV28 and TRBJ2-4, with 14 bases fitting TRBD2. Trimming at V came to 2 bases and at J to 5 bases, leaving 2 bases not matched to a gene. Germline V gives CDR1 MDHEN, CDR2 SYDVKM. This CDR3 spans 16 amino acids. CDR3 bases: TGTGCCAGCAGTTTAGGACTAGCGGGAGGCGAAAACATTCAGTACTTC. This encodes CASSLGLAGGENIQYF.

The CDR3 region has the DNA TGTGCCAGCCTTTACTTTGTTGGGGGGGAGCAGTACGTC. Its translation is CASLYFVGGEQYV. This sequence joins TRBV2 and TRBJ2-7; D is possibly TRBD2 (6 bases). From germline, CDR1 is SNHLY and CDR2 FYNNEI. The CDR3 sequence is 13 residues long. V dropped 8 bases and J dropped 7 bases, with 18 bases sitting between them.

The chain uses TRBV7-2 and TRBJ2-5, with 8 bases matching TRBD1. Germline V gene lookup returns CDR1 SGHTA and CDR2 FQGNSA. V shed 4 bases and J 5 bases; nucleotides not matched to a gene: 3. CDR3 size: 13 residues. CDR3 sequence reads: CASSSTGVETQYF. CDR3 DNA sequence: TGTGCCAGCAGCTCGACAGGGGTGGAGACCCAGTACTTC.

The chain combines TRBV5-4 with TRBJ2-5, with 10 bases identical to TRBD2. Germline CDR1 SGHNT, CDR2 YYREEE (reference sequence). V was pared by 4 bases and J by 4 bases, with 7 bases of the junction left unmatched. CDR3 length: 15 amino acids. Written as DNA, the CDR3 is TGTGCCAGCAGCCCGAGGACTAGCGGTGGAGAGACCCAGTACTTC. It encodes CASSPRTSGGETQYF.

The table lists this clone with a count of one. The V call is TRBV10-1, the J call TRBJ2-1; 9 nucleotides align to TRBD2. V shed 4 bases, J shed 1 base, and the junction held 11 bases outside the gene matches. Germline values: CDR1 WNHNN, CDR2 SYGVQD (reference sequence). The CDR3 sequence is 18 residues long. The CDR3 spells CASSALAGTPRSYNEQFF. Here the CDR3 DNA reads TGCGCCAGCAGTGCCCTAGCGGGGACCCCAAGATCCTACAATGAGCAGTTCTTC.

For the CDR3, the DNA is TGTGCCAGTGACCCCGGGACAGTGAACACTGAAGCTTTCTTT. Its translation is CASDPGTVNTEAFF. The rearrangement uses TRBV19 and TRBJ1-1; 7 bases line up with TRBD1. Germline CDR1 is LNHDA and CDR2 is SQIVND (reference sequence). Trimming took 8 bases from V and 0 from J; bases not matched to a gene: 6. The CDR3 is 14 residues long. The variable domain in full, completed from reference TRBV19 and TRBJ1-1, reads DGGITQSPKYLFRKEGQNVTLSCEQNLNHDAMYWYRQDPGQGLRLIYYSQIVNDFQKGDIAEGYSVSREKKESFPLTVTSAQKNPTAFYLCASDPGTVNTEAFFGQGTRLTVV.

The chain links TRBV29-1 to TRBJ2-2; 7 nucleotides match TRBD2. Germline loops: CDR1 SQVTM, CDR2 ANQGSEA. The CDR3 contains 14 residues. The junction had 5 bases not matched to a gene; V was cut back by 5 bases and J by 2 bases. For the CDR3, the DNA is TGCAGCGTTTGGGGAGGGGTAAACACCGGGGAGCTGTTTTTT. Its protein is CSVWGGVNTGELFF.

The rearrangement uses TRBV19 and TRBJ1-5; 8 bases fit TRBD1. Germline-derived CDR1 and CDR2 are LNHDA and SQIVND (reference sequence). The J segment lost 2 bases and the V segment lost 5 bases, leaving 2 bases of the junction unmatched. The length of the CDR3 is 14 residues. In nucleotides, the CDR3 is TGTGCCAGTAGTCCAGGGGGCCGCAATCAGCCCCAGCATTTT. Its protein product is CASSPGGRNQPQHF.

The CDR3 DNA sequence: TGTGCCAGCAGTCCCCGGACTAATCTCGGTGTCTACGAGCAGTACGTC. This encodes CASSPRTNLGVYEQYV. The genes are TRBV27 and TRBJ2-7, with D possibly being TRBD2 (6 bases). Looked up from germline, CDR1 is MNHEY and CDR2 is SMNVEV (reference sequence). V lost 5 bases to trimming and J lost 3 bases, with 20 bases between them. This CDR3 spans 16 amino acids.

This clone was seen a handful of times. The V and J genes are TRBV12-5 and TRBJ1-1; maybe TRBD1 (5 bases). The CDR3 sequence is 14 residues long. Germline lookup yields CDR1 LGHNT and CDR2 FRNRAP. Trimming removed 1 base at V and 1 base at J, with 7 bases between. The CDR3 loop reads CASGLDRTNTEAFF. The DNA for the CDR3 is TGTGCTAGTGGTTTGGACAGGACGAACACTGAAGCTTTCTTT.

The chain has TRBV5-1 and TRBJ2-6; tentatively, D is TRBD2 (5 bases). The CDR3 is made up of 15 amino acids. Trimming took off 0 bases at V and 2 bases at J, with 6 bases between the two ends. Germline CDR1 SGHRS, CDR2 YFSETQ. Here the CDR3 reads CASSLVGAGANVLTF. CDR3 in DNA: TGCGCCAGCAGCTTGGTGGGAGCTGGGGCCAACGTCCTGACTTTC.

The rearrangement uses TRBV27 and TRBJ2-1, with 12 bases that match TRBD2. With V trimmed by 10 bases and J by 4 bases, 5 bases remained unmatched. There are 14 residues in the CDR3. Per germline, CDR1 MNHEY and CDR2 SMNVEV (reference sequence). The CDR3 DNA is TGTGCCATTCGGCTAGCGGGAGGGTACAATGAGCAGTTCTTC. It encodes CAIRLAGGYNEQFF.